The sequence of this T cell receptor beta chain was determined in a study of cytomegalovirus exposure and HLA in healthy donors. Overall study: A previous analysis identified 90 million to 140 million unique TCR beta sequences derived from roughly 190 million T cells. Genetic ancestry analysis placed about 84% of the 400 or so donors that were genotyped in the Caucasian-associated cluster. Whole-study findings and limits: A later analysis reportedly found fewer N-insertions in an Asian-associated ancestry cluster than the roughly 730-donor mean.

On this clone itself: No antigen is known for it.

Primers for the PCR totalled 60 Vbeta and 13 Jbeta. Generated by immunoSEQ multiplex PCR, the TCRdb table keeps only in-frame clones and is missing some. The sample lists roughly 140,000 clones, approximately 80% seen once, with 2.4% in the top ten. From germline, CDR1 is MNHEY and CDR2 SMNVEV (reference sequence). The CDR3 contains 17 residues. V was pared by 5 bases and J by 2 bases, with 21 bases between. The clonotype comes from a woman in her late teens or twenties in good health and CMV-seropositive. J is TRBJ1-2 and V is TRBV27, with D possibly TRBD1 on 6 matching bases. Input material: PBMCs. The CDR3 protein is CASSPRPIQGRNYGYTF. The CDR3 bases are TGTGCCAGCAGTCCTCGGCCAATCCAGGGGCGGAACTATGGCTACACCTTC.